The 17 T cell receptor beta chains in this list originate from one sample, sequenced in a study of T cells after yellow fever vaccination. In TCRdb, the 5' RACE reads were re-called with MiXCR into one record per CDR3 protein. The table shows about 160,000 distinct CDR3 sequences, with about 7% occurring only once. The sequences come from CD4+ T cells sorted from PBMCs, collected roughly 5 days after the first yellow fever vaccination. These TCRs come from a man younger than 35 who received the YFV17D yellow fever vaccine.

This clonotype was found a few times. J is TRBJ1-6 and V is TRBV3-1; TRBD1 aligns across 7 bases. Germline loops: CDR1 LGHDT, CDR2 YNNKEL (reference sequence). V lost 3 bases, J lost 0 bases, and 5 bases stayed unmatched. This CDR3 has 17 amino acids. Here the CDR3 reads CASSHNRGLSYNSPLHF. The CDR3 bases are TGTGCCAGCAGCCACAACAGGGGTCTCTCCTATAATTCACCCCTCCACTTT.

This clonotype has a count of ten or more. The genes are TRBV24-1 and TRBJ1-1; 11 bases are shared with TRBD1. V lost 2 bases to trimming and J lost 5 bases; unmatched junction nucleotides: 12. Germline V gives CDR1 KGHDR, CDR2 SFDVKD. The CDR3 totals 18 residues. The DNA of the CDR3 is TGTGCCACCAGTGATTCCCGGGACAGGGGGAGAAAGGGGACTGAAGCTTTCTTT. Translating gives CATSDSRDRGRKGTEAFF.

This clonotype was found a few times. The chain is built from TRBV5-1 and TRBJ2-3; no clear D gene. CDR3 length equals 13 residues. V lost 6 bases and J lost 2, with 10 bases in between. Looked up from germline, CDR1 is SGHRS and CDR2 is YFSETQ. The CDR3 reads CASIGPHTDTQYF. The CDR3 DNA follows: TGCGCCAGCATTGGTCCCCACACAGATACGCAGTATTTT.

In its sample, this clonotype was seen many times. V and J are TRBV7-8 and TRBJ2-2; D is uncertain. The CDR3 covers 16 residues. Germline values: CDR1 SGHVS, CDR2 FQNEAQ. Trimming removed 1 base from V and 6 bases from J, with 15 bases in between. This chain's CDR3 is CASSLGGRSWSGELFF. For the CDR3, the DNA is TGTGCCAGCAGCTTAGGGGGTAGGAGTTGGTCCGGGGAGCTGTTTTTT.

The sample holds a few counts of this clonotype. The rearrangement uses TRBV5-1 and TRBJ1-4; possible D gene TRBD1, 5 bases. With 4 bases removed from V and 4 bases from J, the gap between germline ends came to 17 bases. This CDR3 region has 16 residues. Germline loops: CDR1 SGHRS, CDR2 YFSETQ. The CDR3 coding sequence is TGCGCCAGCAGCGCTGGGACCGCGGGGTATAATGAAAAACTGTTTTTT. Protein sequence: CASSAGTAGYNEKLFF.

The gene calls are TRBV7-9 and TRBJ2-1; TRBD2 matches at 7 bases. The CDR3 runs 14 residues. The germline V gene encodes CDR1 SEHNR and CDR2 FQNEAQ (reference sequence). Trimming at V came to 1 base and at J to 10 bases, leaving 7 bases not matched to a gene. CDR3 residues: CASSLVVAGREQFF. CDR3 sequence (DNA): TGTGCCAGCAGCTTAGTGGTAGCGGGTAGGGAGCAGTTCTTC.

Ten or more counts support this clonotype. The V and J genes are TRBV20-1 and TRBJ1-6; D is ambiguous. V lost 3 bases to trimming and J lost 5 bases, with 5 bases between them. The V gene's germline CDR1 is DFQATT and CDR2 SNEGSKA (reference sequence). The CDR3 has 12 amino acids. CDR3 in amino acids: CSASPDNSPLHF. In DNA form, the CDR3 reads TGCAGTGCTAGTCCAGATAATTCACCCCTCCACTTT.

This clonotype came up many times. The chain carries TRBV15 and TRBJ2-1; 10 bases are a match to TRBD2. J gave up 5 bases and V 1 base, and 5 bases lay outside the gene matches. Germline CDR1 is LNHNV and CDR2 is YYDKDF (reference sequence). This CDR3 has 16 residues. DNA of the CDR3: TGTGCCACCAGCAGAGGGATAGCGGGGGGCCACAATGAGCAGTTCTTC. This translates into CATSRGIAGGHNEQFF.

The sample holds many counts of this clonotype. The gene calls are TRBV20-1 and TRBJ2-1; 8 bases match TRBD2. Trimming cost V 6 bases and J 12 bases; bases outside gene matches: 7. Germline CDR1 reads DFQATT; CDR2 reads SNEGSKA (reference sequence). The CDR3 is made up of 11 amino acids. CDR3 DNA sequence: TGCAGTGCACCCCGGGAGGGAGGGCAGTTCTTC. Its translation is CSAPREGGQFF.

CDR3 sequence: CASSLVFGRTDTQYF. In DNA, the CDR3 is TGTGCCAGCAGCTTGGTTTTCGGCCGCACAGATACGCAGTATTTT. The chain joins TRBV5-5 to TRBJ2-3; no clear D. The germline V and J ends were trimmed by 0 bases and 1 base, with 9 bases remaining between them. This CDR3 comprises 15 residues. CDR1 is SGHKS and CDR2 is YYEKEE in the germline V gene (reference sequence).

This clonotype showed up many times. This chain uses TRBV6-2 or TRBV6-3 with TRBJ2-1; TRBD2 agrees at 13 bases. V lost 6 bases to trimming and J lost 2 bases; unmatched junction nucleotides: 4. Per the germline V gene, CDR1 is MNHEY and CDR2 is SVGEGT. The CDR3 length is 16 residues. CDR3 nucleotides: TGTGCCAGCAGAGGACTAGCGGGGGAAACCTACAATGAGCAGTTCTTC. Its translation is CASRGLAGETYNEQFF.

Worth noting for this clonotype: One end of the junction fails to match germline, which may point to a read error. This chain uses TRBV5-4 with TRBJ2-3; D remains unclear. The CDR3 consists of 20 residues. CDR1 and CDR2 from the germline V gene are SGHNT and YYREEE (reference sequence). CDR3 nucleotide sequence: TGTGCCAGCGGCTTGGTTACCTGGGCACACGAAGAGCTCCAAACAGATACGCAGTATTTT. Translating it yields CASGLVTWAHEELQTDTQYF. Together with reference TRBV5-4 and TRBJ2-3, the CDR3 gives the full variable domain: ETGVTQSPTHLIKTRGQQVTLRCSSQSGHNTVSWYQQALGQGPQFIFQYYREEENGRGNFPPRFSGLQFPNYSSELNVNALELDDSALYLCASGLVTWAHEELQTDTQYFGPGTRLTVL.

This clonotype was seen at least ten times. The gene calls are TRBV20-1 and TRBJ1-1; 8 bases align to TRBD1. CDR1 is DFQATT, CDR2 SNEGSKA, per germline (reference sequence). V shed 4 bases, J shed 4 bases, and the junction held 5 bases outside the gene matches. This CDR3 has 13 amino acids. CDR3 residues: CSATRGRGTEAFF. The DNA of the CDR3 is TGCAGTGCTACCAGGGGGCGCGGCACTGAAGCTTTCTTT.

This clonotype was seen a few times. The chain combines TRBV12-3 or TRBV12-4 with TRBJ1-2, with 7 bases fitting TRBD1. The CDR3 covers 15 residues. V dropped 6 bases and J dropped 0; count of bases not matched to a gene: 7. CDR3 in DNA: TGTGCCAGCAGCTCCTGGACAGGAGCTAACTATGGCTACACCTTC. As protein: CASSSWTGANYGYTF.

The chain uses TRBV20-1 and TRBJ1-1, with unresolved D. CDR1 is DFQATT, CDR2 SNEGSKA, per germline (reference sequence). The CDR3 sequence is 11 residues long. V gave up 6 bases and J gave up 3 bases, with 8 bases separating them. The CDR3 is CSAREYTEAFF. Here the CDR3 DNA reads TGCAGTGCCCGGGAGTACACTGAAGCTTTCTTT.

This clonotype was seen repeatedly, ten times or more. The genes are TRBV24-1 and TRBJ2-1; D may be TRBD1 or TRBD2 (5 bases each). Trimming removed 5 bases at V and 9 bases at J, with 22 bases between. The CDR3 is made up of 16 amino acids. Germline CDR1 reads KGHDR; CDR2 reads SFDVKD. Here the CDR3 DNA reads TGTGCCACCAGTGGGACCGGGACCCGCGGCTCTACTGAGCAGTTCTTC. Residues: CATSGTGTRGSTEQFF.

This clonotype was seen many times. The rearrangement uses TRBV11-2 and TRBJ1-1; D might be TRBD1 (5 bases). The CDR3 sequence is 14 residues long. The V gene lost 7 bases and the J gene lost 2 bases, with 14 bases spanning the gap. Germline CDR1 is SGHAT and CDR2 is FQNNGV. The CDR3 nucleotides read TGTGCCAGCACCATCGACAGCCATAACACTGAAGCTTTCTTT. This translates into CASTIDSHNTEAFF.